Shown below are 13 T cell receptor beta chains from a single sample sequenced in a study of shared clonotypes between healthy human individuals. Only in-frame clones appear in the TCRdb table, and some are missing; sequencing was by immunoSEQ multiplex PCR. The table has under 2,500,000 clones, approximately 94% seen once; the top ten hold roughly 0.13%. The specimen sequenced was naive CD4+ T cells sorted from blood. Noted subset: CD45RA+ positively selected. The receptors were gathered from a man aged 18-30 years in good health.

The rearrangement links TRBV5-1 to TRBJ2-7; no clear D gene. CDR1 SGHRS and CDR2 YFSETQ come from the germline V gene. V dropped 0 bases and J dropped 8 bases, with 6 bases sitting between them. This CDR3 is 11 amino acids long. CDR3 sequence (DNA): TGCGCCAGCAGCTTGGGGCTGAAGCAGTACTTC. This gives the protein CASSLGLKQYF.

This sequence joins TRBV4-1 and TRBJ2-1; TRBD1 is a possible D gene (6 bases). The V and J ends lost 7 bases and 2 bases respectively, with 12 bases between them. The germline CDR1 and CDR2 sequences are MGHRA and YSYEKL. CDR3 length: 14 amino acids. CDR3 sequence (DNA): TGCGCCAGCAAACGTACAGGGACCTACAATGAGCAGTTCTTC. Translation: CASKRTGTYNEQFF.

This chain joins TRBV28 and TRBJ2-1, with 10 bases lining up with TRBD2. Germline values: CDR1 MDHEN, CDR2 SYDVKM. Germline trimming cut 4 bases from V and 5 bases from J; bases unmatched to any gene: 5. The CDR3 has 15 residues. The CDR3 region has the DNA TGTGCCAGCAGTTCACTAGCGGGGAATGACAATGAGCAGTTCTTC. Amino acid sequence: CASSSLAGNDNEQFF.

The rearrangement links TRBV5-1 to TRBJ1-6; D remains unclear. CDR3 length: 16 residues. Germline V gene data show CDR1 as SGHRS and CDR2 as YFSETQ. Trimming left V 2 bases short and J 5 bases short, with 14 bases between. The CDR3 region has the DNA TGCGCCAGCAGCTTATTTACTGGCAGTGATAATTCACCCCTCCACTTT. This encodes CASSLFTGSDNSPLHF.

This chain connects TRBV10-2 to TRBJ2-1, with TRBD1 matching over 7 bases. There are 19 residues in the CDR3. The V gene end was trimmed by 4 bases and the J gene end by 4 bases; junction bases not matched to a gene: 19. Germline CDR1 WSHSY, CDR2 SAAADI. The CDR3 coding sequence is TGCGCCAGCAGTGGTCCCTCTAGGGTGACAGGGAGCCATTACAATGAGCAGTTCTTC. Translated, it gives CASSGPSRVTGSHYNEQFF.

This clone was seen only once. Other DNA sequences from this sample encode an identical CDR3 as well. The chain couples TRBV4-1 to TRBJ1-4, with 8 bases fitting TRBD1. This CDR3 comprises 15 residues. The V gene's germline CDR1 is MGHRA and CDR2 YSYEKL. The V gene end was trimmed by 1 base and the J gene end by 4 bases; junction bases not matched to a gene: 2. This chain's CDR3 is CASSQADRDNEKLFF. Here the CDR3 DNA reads TGCGCCAGCAGCCAAGCGGACAGGGATAATGAAAAACTGTTTTTT.

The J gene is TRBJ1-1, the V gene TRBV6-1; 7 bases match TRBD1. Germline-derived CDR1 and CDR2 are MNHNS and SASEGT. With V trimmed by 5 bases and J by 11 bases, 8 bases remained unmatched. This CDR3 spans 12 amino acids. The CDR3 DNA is TGTGCCAGCAGTCGAAGACAGGGAATGGCTTTCTTT. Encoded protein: CASSRRQGMAFF.

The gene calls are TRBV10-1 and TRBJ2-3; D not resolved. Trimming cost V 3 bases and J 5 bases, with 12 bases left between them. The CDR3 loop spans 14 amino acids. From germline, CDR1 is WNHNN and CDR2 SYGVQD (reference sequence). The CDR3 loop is CASSDDLSGDTQYF. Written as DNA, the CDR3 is TGCGCCAGCAGTGATGACCTAAGTGGAGATACGCAGTATTTT.

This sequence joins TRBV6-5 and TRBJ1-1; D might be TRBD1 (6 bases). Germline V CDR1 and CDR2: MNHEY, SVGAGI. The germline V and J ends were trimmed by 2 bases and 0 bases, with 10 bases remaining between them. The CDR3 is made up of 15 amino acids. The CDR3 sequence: CASSYRSGVNTEAFF. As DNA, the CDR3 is TGTGCCAGCAGTTACCGATCAGGGGTGAACACTGAAGCTTTCTTT.

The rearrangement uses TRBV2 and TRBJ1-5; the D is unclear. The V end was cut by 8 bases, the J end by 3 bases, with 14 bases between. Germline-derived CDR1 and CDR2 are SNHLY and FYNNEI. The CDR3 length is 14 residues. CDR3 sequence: CASRQTGSNQPQHF. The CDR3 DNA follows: TGTGCCAGCCGCCAAACGGGCTCCAATCAGCCCCAGCATTTT.

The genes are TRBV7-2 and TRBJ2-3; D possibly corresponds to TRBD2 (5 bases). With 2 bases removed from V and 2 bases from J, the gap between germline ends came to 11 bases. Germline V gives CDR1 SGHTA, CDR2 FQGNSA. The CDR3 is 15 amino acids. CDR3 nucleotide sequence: TGTGCCAGCAGCTTACCTTTCGGGGTCACAGATACGCAGTATTTT. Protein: CASSLPFGVTDTQYF.

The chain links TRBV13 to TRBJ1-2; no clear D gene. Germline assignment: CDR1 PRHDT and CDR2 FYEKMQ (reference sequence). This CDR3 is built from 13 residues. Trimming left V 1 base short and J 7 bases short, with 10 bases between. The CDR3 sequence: CASSLASLLGYTF. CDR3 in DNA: TGTGCCAGCAGCTTAGCCAGCCTCCTTGGCTACACCTTC.

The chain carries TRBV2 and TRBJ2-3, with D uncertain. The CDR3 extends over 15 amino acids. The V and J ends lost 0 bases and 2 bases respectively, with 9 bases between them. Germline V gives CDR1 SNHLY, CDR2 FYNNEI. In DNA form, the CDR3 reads TGTGCCAGCAGTGAAGCTGGATTATACACAGATACGCAGTATTTT. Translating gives CASSEAGLYTDTQYF.